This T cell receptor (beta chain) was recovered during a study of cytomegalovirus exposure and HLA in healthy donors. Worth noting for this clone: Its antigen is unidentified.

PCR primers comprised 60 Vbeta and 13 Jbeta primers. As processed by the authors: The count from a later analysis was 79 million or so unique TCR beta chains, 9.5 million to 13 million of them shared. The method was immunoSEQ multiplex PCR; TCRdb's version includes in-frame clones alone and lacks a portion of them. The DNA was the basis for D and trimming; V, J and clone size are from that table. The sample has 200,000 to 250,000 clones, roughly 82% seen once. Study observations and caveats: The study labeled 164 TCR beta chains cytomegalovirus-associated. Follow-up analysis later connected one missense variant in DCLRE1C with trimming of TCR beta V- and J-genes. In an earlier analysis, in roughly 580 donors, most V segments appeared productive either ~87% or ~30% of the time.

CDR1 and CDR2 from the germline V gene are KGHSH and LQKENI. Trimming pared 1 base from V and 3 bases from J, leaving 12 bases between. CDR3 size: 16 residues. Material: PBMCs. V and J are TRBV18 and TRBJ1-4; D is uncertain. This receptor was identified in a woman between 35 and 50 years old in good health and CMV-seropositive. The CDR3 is CASSPQVGGSNEKLFF. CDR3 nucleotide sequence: TGTGCCAGCTCACCACAAGTCGGAGGGTCTAATGAAAAACTGTTTTTT.